Below are 27 T cell receptor beta chains sequenced from a single sample in a study of T cell responses to AZD1222 COVID-19 vaccine. Sequencing used immunoSEQ multiplex PCR; TCRdb keeps in-frame clones, though not all of them. The sample shows 94,000 or so clones, 70% to 90% of them seen only once. This sample comprised peripheral blood, obtained on day 0 of AZD1222 vaccination. The receptors shown here come from an adult in good health.

This chain links TRBV10-2 with TRBJ2-7; possibly TRBD1 for D (5 bases). Germline V gives CDR1 WSHSY, CDR2 SAAADI. V lost 7 bases and J lost 7, with 20 bases in between. The CDR3 spans 14 residues. CDR3 sequence: CASIEQSGSGEQYF. Here the CDR3 DNA reads TGCGCCAGCATAGAACAGTCAGGGTCTGGGGAGCAGTACTTC.

The genes are TRBV2 and TRBJ2-1; TRBD2 is a possible D gene (5 bases). Trimming cost V 0 bases and J 6 bases, with 9 bases left between them. The CDR3 sequence is 14 residues long. Germline CDR1 SNHLY, CDR2 FYNNEI. The CDR3 here is CASSEARGSNEQFF. The CDR3 DNA reads TGTGCCAGCAGTGAAGCGAGAGGGAGCAATGAGCAGTTCTTC.

The chain joins TRBV11-2 to TRBJ2-1, with a tentative D call TRBD2 (6 bases). Trimming removed 9 bases from V and 1 base from J, with 10 bases in between. Germline CDR1 is SGHAT and CDR2 is FQNNGV. CDR3 size: 13 residues. CDR3 DNA sequence: TGTGCCAGTCGGGGGACTTCCTACAATGAGCAGTTCTTC. This encodes CASRGTSYNEQFF.

This clone was seen more than once but under ten times. The rearrangement joins TRBV10-3 to TRBJ1-4, with D possibly TRBD1 on 5 matching bases. Germline V gene lookup returns CDR1 ENHRY and CDR2 SYGVKD. V was cut by 3 bases and J by 5 bases, with 13 bases left in between. The CDR3 totals 15 residues. The CDR3 bases are TGTGCCATCAGTGAAGAGAGACGGGGCAATGAAAAACTGTTTTTT. Residues: CAISEERRGNEKLFF.

This chain uses TRBV9 with TRBJ2-7; no reliable D call. This CDR3 has 15 residues. Deletions cut 0 bases from V and 0 bases from J, with 10 bases between. Germline assignment: CDR1 SGDLS and CDR2 YYNGEE. The CDR3 protein is CASSVGSTSSYEQYF. CDR3 nucleotide sequence: TGTGCCAGCAGCGTAGGGTCTACCAGCTCCTACGAGCAGTACTTC.

V and J are TRBV7-3 and TRBJ1-2; D not certain. The CDR3 totals 14 residues. Germline CDR1 reads SGHTA; CDR2 reads FQGTGA. Trimming removed 0 bases from V and 7 bases from J, with 12 bases in between. This CDR3 reads CASSLTSGWGGYTF. The CDR3 DNA is TGTGCCAGCAGCTTAACGTCGGGGTGGGGTGGCTACACCTTC.

The rearrangement links TRBV3-1 (or the pseudogene TRBV3-2) to TRBJ2-3; possibly TRBD2 for D (5 bases). The germline V gene encodes CDR1 LGHDT and CDR2 YNNKEL (reference sequence). This CDR3 has 16 residues. V was pared by 2 bases and J by 2 bases, with 14 bases between. In nucleotides, the CDR3 is TGTGCCAGCAGCCAATTCGTTTCGGGGTCCACAGATACGCAGTATTTT. Translated: CASSQFVSGSTDTQYF.

The V gene is TRBV19, the J gene TRBJ1-5; 7 nucleotides line up with TRBD1. This CDR3 is 14 amino acids long. CDR1 is LNHDA and CDR2 is SQIVND in the germline V gene (reference sequence). J lost 4 bases, V lost 6 bases, and 6 bases had no gene match. For the CDR3, the DNA is TGTGCCAGTAGAGACAGGGTGGCGAATCAGCCCCAGCATTTT. Translating it yields CASRDRVANQPQHF.

The chain links TRBV2 to TRBJ1-4; D perhaps matches TRBD1 (6 bases). The CDR3 covers 15 residues. CDR1 is SNHLY, CDR2 FYNNEI, per germline. V lost 8 bases and J lost 0, with 13 bases in between. The CDR3 spells CASGGRGTTNEKLFF. CDR3 in DNA: TGTGCCAGCGGCGGCAGGGGAACAACTAATGAAAAACTGTTTTTT.

The rearrangement links TRBV28 to TRBJ1-2, with 7 bases matching TRBD1. CDR1 MDHEN and CDR2 SYDVKM come from the germline V gene. This CDR3 comprises 18 residues. The V segment lost 6 bases and the J segment 5 bases; nucleotides outside the gene matches: 21. CDR3 in amino acids: CASSLPNVKDRERYGYTF. CDR3 bases: TGTGCCAGCAGCTTGCCCAACGTTAAAGACAGGGAACGGTATGGCTACACCTTC.

This clone was detected a few times. The CDR3: CASSPRTGRGTEAFF. DNA for the CDR3: TGTGCCAGCAGTCCACGGACAGGTAGGGGCACTGAAGCTTTCTTT. The chain joins TRBV27 to TRBJ1-1; 7 positions match TRBD1. The CDR3 length is 15 residues. Germline V lookup: CDR1 MNHEY, CDR2 SMNVEV (reference sequence). J lost 4 bases, V lost 5 bases, and 10 bases had no gene match.

The V and J genes are TRBV5-1 and TRBJ1-1, with a tentative D call TRBD1 (6 bases). Trimming pared 1 base from V and 3 bases from J, leaving 10 bases between. Per the germline V gene, CDR1 is SGHRS and CDR2 is YFSETQ. This CDR3 spans 14 amino acids. CDR3 protein: CASSLTDSYTEAFF. For the CDR3, the DNA is TGCGCCAGCAGCTTGACGGACAGCTACACTGAAGCTTTCTTT.

The V call is TRBV18, the J call TRBJ2-1, with 7 bases fitting TRBD1. V lost 5 bases and J lost 3; bases outside the gene matches: 10. The CDR3 runs 16 residues. CDR1 and CDR2 from the germline V gene are KGHSH and LQKENI. The CDR3 sequence is CASSGGQVGGYNEQFF. The CDR3 DNA follows: TGTGCCAGCTCAGGTGGACAGGTTGGGGGCTACAATGAGCAGTTCTTC.

This clone has a single count. J is TRBJ1-2 and V is TRBV30; D is undetermined. V dropped 0 bases and J dropped 2 bases, with 4 bases sitting between them. The CDR3 is 12 amino acids. Germline V gene data show CDR1 as GTSNPN and CDR2 as SVGIG (reference sequence). CDR3 nucleotide sequence: TGTGCCTGGAGTGTGACAAACTATGGCTACACCTTC. Translating gives CAWSVTNYGYTF.

This chain uses TRBV18 with TRBJ1-4, with a weak D call TRBD1 (5 bases). Germline values: CDR1 KGHSH, CDR2 LQKENI. Trimming stripped 2 bases from V and 6 bases from J, with 13 bases between. The CDR3 consists of 15 residues. Here the CDR3 DNA reads TGTGCCAGCTCACCAGCGTCAGAGGGGTATGAAAAACTGTTTTTT. Translating it yields CASSPASEGYEKLFF.

J is TRBJ1-1 and V is TRBV19; D remains ambiguous. V lost 8 bases and J lost 1, with 11 bases in between. CDR1 LNHDA and CDR2 SQIVND come from the germline V gene (reference sequence). The length of the CDR3 is 13 residues. CDR3 sequence (DNA): TGTGCCAGTGCCAGGACGGGGAACACTGAAGCTTTCTTT. Amino acids: CASARTGNTEAFF.

This rearrangement joins TRBV19 to TRBJ1-5, with 7 bases matching TRBD1. Germline values: CDR1 LNHDA, CDR2 SQIVND (reference sequence). This CDR3 has 15 residues. J lost 1 base, V lost 3 bases, and 3 bases had no gene match. CDR3 nucleotide sequence: TGTGCCAGTAGTATGGCACAGGGGAGCAATCAGCCCCAGCATTTT. It translates to CASSMAQGSNQPQHF.

This clone has only one observation. V gene TRBV7-9 combines with J gene TRBJ1-2; unclear D gene. V lost 3 bases, J lost 1 base, and 9 bases lay in between. CDR3 length equals 14 residues. Germline CDR1 SEHNR, CDR2 FQNEAQ (reference sequence). Here the CDR3 DNA reads TGTGCCAGCAGCTTTCCGATACTTAACTATGGCTACACCTTC. The encoded protein is CASSFPILNYGYTF.

The rearrangement joins TRBV7-3 to TRBJ1-1; D call uncertain. The germline V gene has CDR1 SGHTA and CDR2 FQGTGA. Trimming removed 5 bases from V and 2 bases from J, with 9 bases in between. The CDR3 length is 13 residues. The CDR3 DNA sequence: TGTGCCAGCAGCCAGATGGAAAACACTGAAGCTTTCTTT. Translation: CASSQMENTEAFF.

This clone was detected once. CDR3 loop: CASSRQQGLDEQYF. In nucleotides, the CDR3 is TGTGCCAGCAGCCGTCAACAGGGTTTGGACGAGCAGTACTTC. J is TRBJ2-7 and V is TRBV7-9, with a possible D match to TRBD1 (6 bases). Per the germline V gene, CDR1 is SEHNR and CDR2 is FQNEAQ (reference sequence). The CDR3 is 14 amino acids. Trimming cost V 5 bases and J 5 bases, with 16 bases left between them. Based on the CDR3 plus reference TRBV7-9 and TRBJ2-7, the full variable domain is DTGVSQNPRHKITKRGQNVTFRCDPISEHNRLYWYRQTLGQGPEFLTYFQNEAQLEKSRLLSDRFSAERPKGSFSTLEIQRTEQGDSAMYLCASSRQQGLDEQYFGPGTRLTVT.

This chain joins TRBV5-1 and TRBJ2-7, with 9 bases matching TRBD1. Trimming at V came to 0 bases and at J to 6 bases, leaving 10 bases not matched to a gene. This CDR3 region has 16 residues. Germline V gene lookup returns CDR1 SGHRS and CDR2 YFSETQ. The chain's CDR3 is CASSLVGTGMVAEQYF. The CDR3, as DNA: TGCGCCAGCAGCTTGGTCGGGACAGGGATGGTGGCCGAGCAGTACTTC.

The chain joins TRBV30 to TRBJ2-3; 8 bases match TRBD2. Germline assignment: CDR1 GTSNPN and CDR2 SVGIG (reference sequence). The ends lost 1 base at V and 0 bases at J; junction bases unmatched: 3. This CDR3 region has 15 residues. In DNA, the CDR3 is TGTGCCTGGAGTGCGCGGGGGGATAGCACAGATACGCAGTATTTT. This translates into CAWSARGDSTDTQYF.

The chain has TRBV20-1 and TRBJ2-2; 9 bases line up with TRBD2. After removal of 3 bases from V and 6 bases from J, the junction contained 11 bases not matched to a gene. The CDR3 has 16 amino acids. Germline CDR1 is DFQATT and CDR2 is SNEGSKA (reference sequence). CDR3 in amino acids: CSASFAGGSFPGELFF. The CDR3 DNA reads TGCAGTGCTAGTTTCGCGGGGGGGTCGTTCCCCGGGGAGCTGTTTTTT.

The chain combines TRBV15 with TRBJ1-4, with 7 nucleotides matching TRBD1. Germline lookup yields CDR1 LNHNV and CDR2 YYDKDF (reference sequence). The CDR3 covers 12 residues. With V trimmed by 5 bases and J by 7 bases, 1 base remained unmatched. DNA for the CDR3: TGTGCCACCAGCCGACAGGGTGAAAAACTGTTTTTT. It yields the protein CATSRQGEKLFF.

The chain is built from TRBV5-1 and TRBJ1-4; possibly TRBD1 for D (5 bases). With 0 bases removed from V and 4 bases from J, the gap between germline ends came to 13 bases. The CDR3 is 16 amino acids. Per the germline V gene, CDR1 is SGHRS and CDR2 is YFSETQ. The CDR3 DNA is TGCGCCAGCAGCTTGGGAAGGGGCGGTGATAATGAAAAACTGTTTTTT. Protein: CASSLGRGGDNEKLFF.

The chain couples TRBV29-1 to TRBJ2-3; TRBD1 matches at 7 bases. This CDR3 comprises 15 residues. Trimming cost V 1 base and J 0 bases; bases outside gene matches: 4. Germline V gene sequence: CDR1 SQVTM, CDR2 ANQGSEA. CDR3 DNA sequence: TGCAGCGTTGAAGGGACAGGAGCAAGCACAGATACGCAGTATTTT. Amino acids: CSVEGTGASTDTQYF.

The chain links TRBV3-1 (or the pseudogene TRBV3-2) to TRBJ2-5; D unclear. The germline V and J ends were trimmed by 0 bases and 9 bases, with 5 bases remaining between them. In germline, CDR1 is LGHDT, CDR2 YNNKEL (reference sequence). The CDR3 extends over 11 amino acids. CDR3 sequence reads: CASSQDLAQYF. The CDR3 coding sequence is TGTGCCAGCAGCCAAGATTTGGCCCAGTACTTC.